This T cell receptor beta chain emerged from a study of T-cell memory formation after mild COVID-19. This clonotype came up a few times. Its specificity is not known. Study-wide findings and caveats: Largely, contracting CD4+ clones fell within CM and EM, and contracting CD8+ clones within EMRA. A subset of responding clones appeared in pre-infection memory, suggesting cross-reactive memory joined. Clones contracting over day 15 to 85 were CD4/CD8 balanced, with later expanders leaning CD4+.

This CDR3 has 15 amino acids. Germline values: CDR1 SGHDT, CDR2 YYEEEE. V lost 3 bases and J 5 bases, leaving 15 bases between the germline ends. After 5'RACE with constant-segment primers, TCR alpha and TCR beta cDNA libraries carrying sample barcodes and UMIs were obtained. TCRdb recomputed calls from the 5' RACE reads with MiXCR, one row per CDR3 protein. The sample holds roughly 580,000 distinct CDR3 sequences, roughly 17% seen once. The chain uses TRBV5-6 and TRBJ2-1; tentative D call: TRBD1 (6 bases). This TCR was sampled from an adult woman who had mild COVID-19 (a few samples of this study predate the infection). Cell type and time point are not known. Sequenced material: PBMCs or a T cell subset sorted from them (not recorded which). This chain's CDR3 is CASSWDTGPDNEQFF. The CDR3 DNA sequence: TGTGCCAGCAGCTGGGACACGGGACCTGACAATGAGCAGTTCTTC.